This T cell receptor beta chain stems from a study of blood T cell repertoires in COVID-19. Study context: Samples came from the United States, Italy and Spain, spanning acute and convalescent COVID-19. Nucleic acid was either cDNA or gDNA, and it came from T cells, B-cell-depleted T cells, or PBMCs.

Unmatched junction bases numbered 6, after V lost 5 bases and J lost 5 bases. The CDR3 has 14 amino acids. CDR1 SNHLY and CDR2 FYNNEI come from the germline V gene. Original processing notes: Amplified reference gene primers provided the basis for estimating nucleated cell counts. Assay used: immunoSEQ multiplex PCR; TCRdb lists only in-frame clones, some missing. V and J calls and clone size follow that table, whereas D and trimming were derived from the DNA. This table holds 250,000 or so clones, over 65% found once. This clone was seen more than once but under ten times. The rearrangement links TRBV2 to TRBJ1-5, with 7 bases that match TRBD1. The TCR comes from a woman of 80 years or more with acute or convalescent COVID-19. Sequencing was performed on peripheral blood. The DNA for the CDR3 is TGTGCCAGCAGTCAACAGGGGAGCCATCAGCCCCAGCATTTT. As protein: CASSQQGSHQPQHF. Based on the CDR3 plus reference TRBV2 and TRBJ1-5, the full variable domain is EPEVTQTPSHQVTQMGQEVILRCVPISNHLYFYWYRQILGQKVEFLVSFYNNEISEKSEIFDDQFSVERPDGSNFTLKIRSTKLEDSAMYFCASSQQGSHQPQHFGDGTRLSIL.